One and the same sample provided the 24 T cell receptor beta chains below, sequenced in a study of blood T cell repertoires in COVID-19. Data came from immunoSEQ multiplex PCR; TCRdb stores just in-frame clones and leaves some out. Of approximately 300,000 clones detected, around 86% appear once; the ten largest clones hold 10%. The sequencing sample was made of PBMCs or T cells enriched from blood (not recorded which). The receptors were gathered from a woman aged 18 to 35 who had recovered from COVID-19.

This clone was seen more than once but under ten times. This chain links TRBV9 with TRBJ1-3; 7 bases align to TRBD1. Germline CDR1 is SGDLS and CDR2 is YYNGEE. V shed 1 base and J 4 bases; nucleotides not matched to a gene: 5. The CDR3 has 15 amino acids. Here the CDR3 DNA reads TGTGCCAGCAGCGTAAAGGGGGCCCCGGGAAACACCATATATTTT. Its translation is CASSVKGAPGNTIYF.

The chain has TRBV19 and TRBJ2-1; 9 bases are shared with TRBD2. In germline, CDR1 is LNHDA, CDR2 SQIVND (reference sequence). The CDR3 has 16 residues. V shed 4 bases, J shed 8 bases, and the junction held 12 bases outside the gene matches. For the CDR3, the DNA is TGTGCCAGTAGTACCACACTGGCGGGGGGGGTTTATGAGCAGTTCTTC. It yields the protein CASSTTLAGGVYEQFF. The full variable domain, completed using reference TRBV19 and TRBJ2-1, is DGGITQSPKYLFRKEGQNVTLSCEQNLNHDAMYWYRQDPGQGLRLIYYSQIVNDFQKGDIAEGYSVSREKKESFPLTVTSAQKNPTAFYLCASSTTLAGGVYEQFFGPGTRLTVL.

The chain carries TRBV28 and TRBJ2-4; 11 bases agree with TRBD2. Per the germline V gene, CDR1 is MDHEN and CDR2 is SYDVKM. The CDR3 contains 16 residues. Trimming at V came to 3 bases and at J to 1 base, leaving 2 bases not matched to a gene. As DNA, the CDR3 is TGTGCCAGCAGTTTGGGACTAGCGGATGCCAAAAACATTCAGTACTTC. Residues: CASSLGLADAKNIQYF.

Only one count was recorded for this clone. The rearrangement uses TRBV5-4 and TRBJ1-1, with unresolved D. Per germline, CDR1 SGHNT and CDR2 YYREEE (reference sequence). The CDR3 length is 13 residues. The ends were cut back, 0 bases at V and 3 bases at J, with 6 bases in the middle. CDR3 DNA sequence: TGTGCCAGCAGCTTGGGGCAACACACTGAAGCTTTCTTT. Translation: CASSLGQHTEAFF. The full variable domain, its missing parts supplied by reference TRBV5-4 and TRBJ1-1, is ETGVTQSPTHLIKTRGQQVTLRCSSQSGHNTVSWYQQALGQGPQFIFQYYREEENGRGNFPPRFSGLQFPNYSSELNVNALELDDSALYLCASSLGQHTEAFFGQGTRLTVV.

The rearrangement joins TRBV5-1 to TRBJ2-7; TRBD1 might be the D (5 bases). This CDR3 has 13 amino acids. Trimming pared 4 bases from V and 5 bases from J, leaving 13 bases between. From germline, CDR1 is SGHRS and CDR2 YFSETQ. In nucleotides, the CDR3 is TGCGCCAGCAGCCGGCAGGGTTTGGACGAGCAGTACTTC. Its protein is CASSRQGLDEQYF.

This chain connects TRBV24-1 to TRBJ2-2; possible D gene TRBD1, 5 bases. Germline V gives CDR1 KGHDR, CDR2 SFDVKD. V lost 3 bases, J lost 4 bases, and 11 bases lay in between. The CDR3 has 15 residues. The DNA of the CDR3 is TGTGCCACCAGTGATCCAGGGCAGGTCACCGGGGAGCTGTTTTTT. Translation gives CATSDPGQVTGELFF.

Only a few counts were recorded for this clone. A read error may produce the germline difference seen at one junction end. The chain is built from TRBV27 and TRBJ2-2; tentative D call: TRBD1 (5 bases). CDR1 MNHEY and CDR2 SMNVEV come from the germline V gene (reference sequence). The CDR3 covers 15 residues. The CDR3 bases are TGTGCCAGCACCGCCCAGACAGCGAAAACCGGGGAGCTGTTTTTT. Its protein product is CASTAQTAKTGELFF.

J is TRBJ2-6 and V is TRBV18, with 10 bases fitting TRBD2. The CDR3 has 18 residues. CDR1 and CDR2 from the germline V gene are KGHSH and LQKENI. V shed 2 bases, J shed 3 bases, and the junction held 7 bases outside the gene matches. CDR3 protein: CASSPDSGGAFGANVLTF. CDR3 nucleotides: TGTGCCAGCTCACCAGACAGCGGGGGGGCATTTGGGGCCAACGTCCTGACTTTC. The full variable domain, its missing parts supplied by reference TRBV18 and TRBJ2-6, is NAGVMQNPRHLVRRRGQEARLRCSPMKGHSHVYWYRQLPEEGLKFMVYLQKENIIDESGMPKERFSAEFPKEGPSILRIQQVVRGDSAAYFCASSPDSGGAFGANVLTFGAGSRLTVL.

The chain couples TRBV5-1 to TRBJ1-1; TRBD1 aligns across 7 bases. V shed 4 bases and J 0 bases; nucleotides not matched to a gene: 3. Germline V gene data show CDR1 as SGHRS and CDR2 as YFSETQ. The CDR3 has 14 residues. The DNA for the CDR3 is TGCGCCAGCAGCCCGACAGGGTTGAACACTGAAGCTTTCTTT. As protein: CASSPTGLNTEAFF.

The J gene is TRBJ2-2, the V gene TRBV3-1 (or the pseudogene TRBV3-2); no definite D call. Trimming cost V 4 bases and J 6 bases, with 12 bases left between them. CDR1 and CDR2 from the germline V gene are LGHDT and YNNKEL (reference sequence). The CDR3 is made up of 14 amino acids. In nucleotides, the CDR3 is TGTGCCAGCAGCCCTGCCCTAGAAGCCGGGGAGCTGTTTTTT. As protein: CASSPALEAGELFF.

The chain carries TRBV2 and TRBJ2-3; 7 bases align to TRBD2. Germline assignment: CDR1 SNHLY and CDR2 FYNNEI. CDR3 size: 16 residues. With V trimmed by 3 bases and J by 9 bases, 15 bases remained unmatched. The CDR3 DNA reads TGTGCCAGCAGTGATTTGAGACTAGCCCTATCGGGGACGCAGTATTTT. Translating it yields CASSDLRLALSGTQYF.

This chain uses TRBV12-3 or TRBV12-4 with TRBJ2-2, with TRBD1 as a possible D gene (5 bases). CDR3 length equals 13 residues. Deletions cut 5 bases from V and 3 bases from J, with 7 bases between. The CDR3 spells CASSPGHTGELFF. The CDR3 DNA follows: TGTGCCAGCAGTCCAGGGCACACCGGGGAGCTGTTTTTT.

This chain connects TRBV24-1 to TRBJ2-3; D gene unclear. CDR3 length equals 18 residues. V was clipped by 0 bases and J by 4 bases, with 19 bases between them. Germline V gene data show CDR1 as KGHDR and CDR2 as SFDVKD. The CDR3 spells CATSDLPRGYGYADTQYF. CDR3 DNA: TGTGCCACCAGTGATTTGCCGCGAGGTTACGGGTACGCAGATACGCAGTATTTT.

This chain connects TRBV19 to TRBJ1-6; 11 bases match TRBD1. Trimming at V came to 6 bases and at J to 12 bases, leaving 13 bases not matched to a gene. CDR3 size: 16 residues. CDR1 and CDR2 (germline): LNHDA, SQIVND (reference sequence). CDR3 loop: CASSDHPGQGVLPLHF. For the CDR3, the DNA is TGTGCCAGTAGCGATCATCCGGGACAGGGGGTTTTACCCCTCCACTTT. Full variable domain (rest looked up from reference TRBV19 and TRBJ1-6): DGGITQSPKYLFRKEGQNVTLSCEQNLNHDAMYWYRQDPGQGLRLIYYSQIVNDFQKGDIAEGYSVSREKKESFPLTVTSAQKNPTAFYLCASSDHPGQGVLPLHFGNGTRLTVT.

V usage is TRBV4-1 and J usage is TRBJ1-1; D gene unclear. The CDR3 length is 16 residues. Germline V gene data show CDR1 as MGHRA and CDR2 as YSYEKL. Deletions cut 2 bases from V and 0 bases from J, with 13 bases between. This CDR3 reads CASSQTAIILNTEAFF. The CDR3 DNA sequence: TGCGCCAGCAGCCAAACCGCGATTATTCTGAACACTGAAGCTTTCTTT.

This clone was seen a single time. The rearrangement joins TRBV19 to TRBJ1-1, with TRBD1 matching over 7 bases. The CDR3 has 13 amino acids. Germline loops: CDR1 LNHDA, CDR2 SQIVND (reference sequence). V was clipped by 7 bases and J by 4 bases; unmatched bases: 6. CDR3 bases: TGTGCCAGTACCCCGACAGGGTTCACTGAAGCTTTCTTT. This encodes CASTPTGFTEAFF.

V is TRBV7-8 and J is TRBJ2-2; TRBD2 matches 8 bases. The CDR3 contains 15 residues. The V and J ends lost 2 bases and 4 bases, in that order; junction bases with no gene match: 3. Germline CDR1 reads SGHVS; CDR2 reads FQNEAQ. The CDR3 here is CASSLLSGGTGELFF. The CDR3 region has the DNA TGTGCCAGCAGCTTACTCAGCGGGGGCACCGGGGAGCTGTTTTTT.

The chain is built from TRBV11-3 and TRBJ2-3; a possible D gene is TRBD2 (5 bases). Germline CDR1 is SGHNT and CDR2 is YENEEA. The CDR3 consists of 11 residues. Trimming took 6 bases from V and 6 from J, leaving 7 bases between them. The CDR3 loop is CASSSGDTQYF. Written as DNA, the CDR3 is TGTGCCAGCAGTTCGGGGGATACGCAGTATTTT.

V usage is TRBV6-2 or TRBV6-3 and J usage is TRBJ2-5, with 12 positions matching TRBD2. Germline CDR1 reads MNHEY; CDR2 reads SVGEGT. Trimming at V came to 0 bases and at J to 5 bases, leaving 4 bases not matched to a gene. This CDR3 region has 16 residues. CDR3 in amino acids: CASSYSLAGGVETQYF. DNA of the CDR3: TGTGCCAGCAGTTACTCACTAGCGGGAGGAGTTGAGACCCAGTACTTC.

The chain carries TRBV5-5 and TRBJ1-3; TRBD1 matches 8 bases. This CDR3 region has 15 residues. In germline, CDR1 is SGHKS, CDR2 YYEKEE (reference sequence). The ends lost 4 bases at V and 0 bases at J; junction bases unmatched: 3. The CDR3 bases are TGTGCCAGCAGCACAGGGGGTTTCTCTGGAAACACCATATATTTT. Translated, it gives CASSTGGFSGNTIYF.

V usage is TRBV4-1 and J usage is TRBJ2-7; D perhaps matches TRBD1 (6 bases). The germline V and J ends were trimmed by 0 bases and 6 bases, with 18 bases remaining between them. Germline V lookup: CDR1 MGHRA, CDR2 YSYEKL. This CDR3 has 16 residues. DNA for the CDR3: TGCGCCAGCAGCCAAGAAGTGGCCGGCAGGGGCGGCGAGCAGTACTTC. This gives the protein CASSQEVAGRGGEQYF.

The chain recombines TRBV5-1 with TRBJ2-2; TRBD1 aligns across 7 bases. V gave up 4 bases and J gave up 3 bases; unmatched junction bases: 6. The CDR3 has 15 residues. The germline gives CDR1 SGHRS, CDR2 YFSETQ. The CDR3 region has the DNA TGCGCCAGCAGCGTCCGGGACAGAGACACCGGGGAGCTGTTTTTT. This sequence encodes CASSVRDRDTGELFF. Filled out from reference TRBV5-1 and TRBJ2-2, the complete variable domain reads KAGVTQTPRYLIKTRGQQVTLSCSPISGHRSVSWYQQTPGQGLQFLFEYFSETQRNKGNFPGRFSGRQFSNSRSEMNVSTLELGDSALYLCASSVRDRDTGELFFGEGSRLTVL.

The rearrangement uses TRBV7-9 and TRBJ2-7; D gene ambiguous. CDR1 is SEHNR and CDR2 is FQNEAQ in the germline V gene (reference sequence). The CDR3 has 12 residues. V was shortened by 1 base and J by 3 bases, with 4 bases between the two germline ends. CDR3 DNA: TGTGCCAGCAGCTTAGTTAACTACGAGCAGTACTTC. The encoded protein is CASSLVNYEQYF.

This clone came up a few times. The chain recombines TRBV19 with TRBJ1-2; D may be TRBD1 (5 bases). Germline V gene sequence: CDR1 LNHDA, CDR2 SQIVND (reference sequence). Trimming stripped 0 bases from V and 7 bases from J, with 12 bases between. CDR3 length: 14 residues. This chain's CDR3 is CASSIDRVLGGYTF. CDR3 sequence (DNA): TGTGCCAGTAGTATAGACAGGGTGTTGGGTGGCTACACCTTC.